Listed below are T cell receptor beta chains from one sample, sequenced in a study of T cells in Graves' hyperthyroidism and ophthalmopathy. TCRdb recomputed calls from the multiplex PCR reads with MiXCR, one row per CDR3 protein. The sample holds some 700,000 distinct CDR3 sequences, roughly 17% seen once. Sequenced material: blood. These receptors all come from a man aged 50 or older with Graves' hyperthyroidism. Both conserved end residues are part of each CDR3. A D gene is named only where the DNA matches it firmly. Clone size is shown for a subset of rows, as once, few, many or a class of expanded clone.

v_gene: TRBV20-1; abundance: .; j_gene: TRBJ2-7; d_gene: .; CDR3aa: CSALGRRSYEQYF; CDR3nt: TGCAGTGCCCTGGGAAGGCGGTCCTACGAGCAGTACTTC
v_gene: TRBV6-4; abundance: few; j_gene: TRBJ2-7; d_gene: .; CDR3aa: CASSELWEQYF; CDR3nt: TGTGCCAGCAGTGAGCTATGGGAGCAGTACTTC
v_gene: TRBV6-1; abundance: few; j_gene: TRBJ1-5; d_gene: .; CDR3aa: CASSYEGYQPQHF; CDR3nt: TGTGCCAGCAGTTATGAGGGGTATCAGCCCCAGCATTTT
v_gene: TRBV18; abundance: few; j_gene: TRBJ2-7; d_gene: TRBD1; CDR3aa: CASSPGTGGYEQCF; CDR3nt: TGTGCCAGCTCACCCGGGACAGGGGGCTACGAGCAGTGCTTC
v_gene: TRBV18; abundance: .; j_gene: TRBJ2-3; d_gene: .; CDR3aa: CASRGTSRTDTQYF; CDR3nt: TGTGCCAGCAGGGGCACCAGTCGCACAGATACGCAGTATTTT
v_gene: TRBV15; abundance: few; j_gene: TRBJ1-6; d_gene: .; CDR3aa: CATSRGQPNSPLHF; CDR3nt: TGTGCCACCTCGAGGGGCCAGCCTAATTCACCCCTCCACTTT
v_gene: TRBV3-1; abundance: .; j_gene: TRBJ2-5; d_gene: .; CDR3aa: CASSQVSASTMGETQYF; CDR3nt: TGTGCCAGCAGCCAAGTGTCAGCGTCGACTATGGGGGAGACCCAGTACTTC
v_gene: TRBV5-1; abundance: few; j_gene: TRBJ2-3; d_gene: .; CDR3aa: CASSLPRNPTDTQYF; CDR3nt: TGCGCCAGCAGCTTACCCAGGAACCCCACAGATACGCAGTATTTT
v_gene: TRBV20-1; abundance: many; j_gene: TRBJ2-1; d_gene: .; CDR3aa: CSARDLGVGSYNEQFF; CDR3nt: TGCAGTGCTAGAGACCTTGGAGTTGGCTCCTACAATGAGCAGTTCTTC
v_gene: TRBV12-5; abundance: many; j_gene: TRBJ2-1; d_gene: .; CDR3aa: CASGLSSYNEQFF; CDR3nt: TGTGCTAGTGGTTTAAGCTCCTACAATGAGCAGTTCTTC
v_gene: TRBV3-1; abundance: .; j_gene: TRBJ1-1; d_gene: .; CDR3aa: CASSVRDIYTEAFF; CDR3nt: TGTGCCAGCAGCGTCCGGGACATATACACTGAAGCTTTCTTT
v_gene: TRBV4-1; abundance: .; j_gene: TRBJ1-1; d_gene: TRBD1; CDR3aa: CASSQSRGLRTEAFF; CDR3nt: TGCGCCAGCAGCCAAAGCAGGGGGCTTAGAACTGAAGCTTTCTTT
v_gene: TRBV5-1; abundance: few; j_gene: TRBJ2-3; d_gene: TRBD2; CDR3aa: CASSLPSGSSDTQYF; CDR3nt: TGCGCCAGCAGCTTGCCTAGCGGGAGTTCTGATACGCAGTATTTT
v_gene: TRBV2; abundance: many; j_gene: TRBJ2-7; d_gene: TRBD1; CDR3aa: CASSEESSWTGTYEQYF; CDR3nt: TGTGCCAGCAGTGAAGAATCATCCTGGACAGGTACCTACGAGCAGTACTTC